This T cell receptor (beta chain) was sequenced for a study of OX40 agonist ivuxolimab in advanced cancers. Assay: immunoSEQ multiplex PCR; the TCRdb copy retains only in-frame clones and omits some. The sample yields 60,000 to 90,000 clones, approximately 83% seen once. CDR1 and CDR2 (germline): LGHNA, YSLEER. Trimming removed 0 bases from V and 3 bases from J, with 14 bases in between. The CDR3 loop spans 16 amino acids. The sequence derives from an adult with an advanced solid tumor such as melanoma, head and neck, liver or kidney cancer. V is TRBV4-3 and J is TRBJ1-1, with D possibly TRBD1 on 5 matching bases. Sample: CD4+ or CD8+ T cells sorted from blood, taken in a trial of the OX40 agonist ivuxolimab. The CDR3 spells CASSQDGGRRDTEAFF. For the CDR3, the DNA is TGCGCCAGCAGCCAAGATGGCGGGCGCAGGGACACTGAAGCTTTCTTT.